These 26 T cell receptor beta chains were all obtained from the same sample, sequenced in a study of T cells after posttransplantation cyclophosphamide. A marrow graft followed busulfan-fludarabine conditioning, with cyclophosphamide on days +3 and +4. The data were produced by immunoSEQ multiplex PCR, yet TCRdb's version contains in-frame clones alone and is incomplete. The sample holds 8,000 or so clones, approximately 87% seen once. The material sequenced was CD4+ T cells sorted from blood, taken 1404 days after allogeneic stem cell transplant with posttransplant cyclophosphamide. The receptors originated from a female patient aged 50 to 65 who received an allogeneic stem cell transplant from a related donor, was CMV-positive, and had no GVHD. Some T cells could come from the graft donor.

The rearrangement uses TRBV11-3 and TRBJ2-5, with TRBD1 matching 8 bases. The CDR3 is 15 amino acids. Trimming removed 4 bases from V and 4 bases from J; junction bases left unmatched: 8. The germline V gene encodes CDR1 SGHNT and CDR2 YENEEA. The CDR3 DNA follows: TGTGCCAGCAGCTCATATGGACAGGGCGGAGAGACCCAGTACTTC. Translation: CASSSYGQGGETQYF.

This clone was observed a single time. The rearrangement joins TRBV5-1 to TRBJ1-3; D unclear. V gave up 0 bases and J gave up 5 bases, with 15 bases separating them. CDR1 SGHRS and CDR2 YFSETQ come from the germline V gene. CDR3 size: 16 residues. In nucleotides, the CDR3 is TGCGCCAGCAGCTTGGTCAGTTCCAGAGGAAGAAACACCATATATTTT. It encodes CASSLVSSRGRNTIYF.

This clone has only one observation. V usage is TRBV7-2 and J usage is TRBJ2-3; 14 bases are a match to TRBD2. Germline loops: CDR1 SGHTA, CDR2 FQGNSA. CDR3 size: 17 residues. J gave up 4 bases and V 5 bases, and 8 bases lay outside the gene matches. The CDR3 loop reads CASSMGLAGEISDTQYF. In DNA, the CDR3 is TGTGCCAGCAGCATGGGACTAGCGGGAGAAATTTCAGATACGCAGTATTTT. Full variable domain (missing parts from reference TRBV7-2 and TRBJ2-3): GAGVSQSPSNKVTEKGKDVELRCDPISGHTALYWYRQSLGQGLEFLIYFQGNSAPDKSGLPSDRFSAERTGGSVSTLTIQRTQQEDSAVYLCASSMGLAGEISDTQYFGPGTRLTVL.

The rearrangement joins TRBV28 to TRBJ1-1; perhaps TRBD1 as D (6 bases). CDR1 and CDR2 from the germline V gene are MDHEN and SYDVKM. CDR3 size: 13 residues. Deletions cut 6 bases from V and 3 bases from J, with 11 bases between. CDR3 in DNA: TGTGCCAGCAGCCGTACAGGGTACACTGAAGCTTTCTTT. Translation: CASSRTGYTEAFF.

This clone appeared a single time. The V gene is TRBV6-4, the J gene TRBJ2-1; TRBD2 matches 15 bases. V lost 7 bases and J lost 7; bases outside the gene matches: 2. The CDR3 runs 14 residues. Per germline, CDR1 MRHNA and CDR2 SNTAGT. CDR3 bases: TGTGCCAGCAAAGGACTAGCGGGAGGGAATGAGCAGTTCTTC. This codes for CASKGLAGGNEQFF.

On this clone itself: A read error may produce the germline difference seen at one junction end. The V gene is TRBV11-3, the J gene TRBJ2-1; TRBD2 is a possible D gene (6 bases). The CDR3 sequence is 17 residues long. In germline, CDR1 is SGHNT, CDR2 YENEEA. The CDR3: CASNLARDSRLWNEQFF. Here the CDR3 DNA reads TGTGCCAGCAACTTAGCCCGGGACTCCCGTTTATGGAATGAGCAGTTCTTC.

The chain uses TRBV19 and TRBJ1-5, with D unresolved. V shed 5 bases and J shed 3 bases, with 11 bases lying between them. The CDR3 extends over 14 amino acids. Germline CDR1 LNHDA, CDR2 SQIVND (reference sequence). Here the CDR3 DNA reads TGTGCCAGTAGTTTGCGGGGATTCAATCAGCCCCAGCATTTT. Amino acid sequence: CASSLRGFNQPQHF.

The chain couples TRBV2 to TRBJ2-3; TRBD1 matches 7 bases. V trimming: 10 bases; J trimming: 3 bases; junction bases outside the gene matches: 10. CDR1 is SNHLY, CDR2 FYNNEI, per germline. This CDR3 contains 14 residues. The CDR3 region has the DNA TGTGCCAACCCCTTGGACAGGAATACAGATACGCAGTATTTT. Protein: CANPLDRNTDTQYF.

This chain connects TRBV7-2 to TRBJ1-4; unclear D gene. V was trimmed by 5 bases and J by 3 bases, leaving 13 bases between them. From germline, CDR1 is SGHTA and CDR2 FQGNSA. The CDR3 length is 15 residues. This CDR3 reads CASSPTRTANEKLFF. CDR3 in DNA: TGTGCCAGCAGCCCTACTAGGACTGCTAATGAAAAACTGTTTTTT.

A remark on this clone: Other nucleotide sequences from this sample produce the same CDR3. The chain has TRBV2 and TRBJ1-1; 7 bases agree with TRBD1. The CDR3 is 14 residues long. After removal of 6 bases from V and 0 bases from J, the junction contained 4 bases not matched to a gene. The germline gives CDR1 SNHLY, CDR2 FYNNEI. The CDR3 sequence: CASRGTDLNTEAFF. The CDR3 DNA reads TGTGCCAGCAGGGGGACAGATCTGAACACTGAAGCTTTCTTT.

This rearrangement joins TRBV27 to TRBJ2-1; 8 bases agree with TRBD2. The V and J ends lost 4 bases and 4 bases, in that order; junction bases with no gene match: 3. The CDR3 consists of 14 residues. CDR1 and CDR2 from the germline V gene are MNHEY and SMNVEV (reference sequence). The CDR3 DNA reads TGTGCCAGCAGTTGGCTAGCGGGTTACAATGAGCAGTTCTTC. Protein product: CASSWLAGYNEQFF.

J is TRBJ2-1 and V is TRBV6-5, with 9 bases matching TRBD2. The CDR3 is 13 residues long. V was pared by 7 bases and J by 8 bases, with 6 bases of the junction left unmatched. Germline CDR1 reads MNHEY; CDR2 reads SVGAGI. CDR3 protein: CASNQRGVYEQFF. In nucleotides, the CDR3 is TGTGCCAGCAATCAGCGGGGGGTGTATGAGCAGTTCTTC.

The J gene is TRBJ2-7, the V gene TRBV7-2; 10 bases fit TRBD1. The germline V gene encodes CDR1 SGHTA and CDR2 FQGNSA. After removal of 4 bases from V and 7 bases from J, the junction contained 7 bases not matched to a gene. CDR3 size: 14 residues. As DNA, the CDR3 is TGTGCCAGCAGCTCAGGGACAGGGGTTTTGGAGCAGTACTTC. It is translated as CASSSGTGVLEQYF.

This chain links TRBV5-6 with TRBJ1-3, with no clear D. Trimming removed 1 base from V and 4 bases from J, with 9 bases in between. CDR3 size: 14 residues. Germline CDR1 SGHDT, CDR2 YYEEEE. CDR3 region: CASSLTVVGNTIYF. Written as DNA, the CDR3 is TGTGCCAGCAGCTTGACAGTGGTCGGAAACACCATATATTTT.

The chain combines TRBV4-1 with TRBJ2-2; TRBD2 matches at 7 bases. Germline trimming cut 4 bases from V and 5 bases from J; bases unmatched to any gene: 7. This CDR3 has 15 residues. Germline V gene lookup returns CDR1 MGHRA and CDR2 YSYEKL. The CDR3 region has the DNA TGCGCCAGCAGCCGCGAGGGAGGGCCTACCGGGGAGCTGTTTTTT. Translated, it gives CASSREGGPTGELFF.

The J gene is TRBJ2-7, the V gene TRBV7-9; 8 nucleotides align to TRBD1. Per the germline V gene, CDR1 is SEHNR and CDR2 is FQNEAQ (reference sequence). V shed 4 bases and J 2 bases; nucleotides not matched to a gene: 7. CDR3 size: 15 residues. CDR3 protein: CASSSRTGITYEQYF. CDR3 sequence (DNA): TGTGCCAGCAGCTCCAGGACAGGGATTACCTACGAGCAGTACTTC.

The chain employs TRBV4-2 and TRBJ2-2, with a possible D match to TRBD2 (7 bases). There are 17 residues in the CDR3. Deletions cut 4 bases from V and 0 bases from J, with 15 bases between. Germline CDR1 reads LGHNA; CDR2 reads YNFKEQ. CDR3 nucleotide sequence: TGTGCCAGCAGCCCAAGGGGGGGAATGCCGAACACCGGGGAGCTGTTTTTT. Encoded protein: CASSPRGGMPNTGELFF.

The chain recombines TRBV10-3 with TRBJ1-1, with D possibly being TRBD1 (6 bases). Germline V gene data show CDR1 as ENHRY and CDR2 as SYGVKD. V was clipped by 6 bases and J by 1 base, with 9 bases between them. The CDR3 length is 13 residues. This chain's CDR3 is CAISQGKNTEAFF. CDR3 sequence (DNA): TGTGCCATCAGCCAGGGGAAGAACACTGAAGCTTTCTTT.

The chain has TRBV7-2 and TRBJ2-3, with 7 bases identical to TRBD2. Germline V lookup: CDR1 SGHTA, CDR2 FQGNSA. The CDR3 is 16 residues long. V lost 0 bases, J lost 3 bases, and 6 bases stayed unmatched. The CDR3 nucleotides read TGTGCCAGCAGCTTAGCGGGGGGGACCCAGACAGATACGCAGTATTTT. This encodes CASSLAGGTQTDTQYF.

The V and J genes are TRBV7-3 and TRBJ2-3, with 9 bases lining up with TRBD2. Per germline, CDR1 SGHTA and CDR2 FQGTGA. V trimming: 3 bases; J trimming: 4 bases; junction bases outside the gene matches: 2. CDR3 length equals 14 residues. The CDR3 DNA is TGTGCCAGCAGCTTCGGGACTAGCTCAGATACGCAGTATTTT. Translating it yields CASSFGTSSDTQYF.

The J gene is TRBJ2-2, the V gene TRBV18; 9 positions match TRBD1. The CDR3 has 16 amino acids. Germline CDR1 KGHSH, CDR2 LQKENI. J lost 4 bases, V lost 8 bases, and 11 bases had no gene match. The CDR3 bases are TGTGCCAGCGACGCGGTGACAGGGGGGAGCACCGGGGAGCTGTTTTTT. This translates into CASDAVTGGSTGELFF.

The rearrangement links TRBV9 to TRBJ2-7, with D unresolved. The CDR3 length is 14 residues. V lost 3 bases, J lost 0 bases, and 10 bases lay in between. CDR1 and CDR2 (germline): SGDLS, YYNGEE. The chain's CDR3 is CASSASIDSYEQYF. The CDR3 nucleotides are TGTGCCAGCAGCGCGTCCATAGACTCCTACGAGCAGTACTTC.

CDR3 DNA sequence: TGCGCCAGCAGCTTGGGTCGTAGCGGGAGTCACACAGATACGCAGTATTTT. The encoded protein is CASSLGRSGSHTDTQYF. The rearrangement uses TRBV5-1 and TRBJ2-3, with TRBD2 matching over 9 bases. Losses at the gene ends were 0 bases for V and 2 bases for J; bases not matched to a gene: 7. This CDR3 has 17 residues. Germline assignment: CDR1 SGHRS and CDR2 YFSETQ.

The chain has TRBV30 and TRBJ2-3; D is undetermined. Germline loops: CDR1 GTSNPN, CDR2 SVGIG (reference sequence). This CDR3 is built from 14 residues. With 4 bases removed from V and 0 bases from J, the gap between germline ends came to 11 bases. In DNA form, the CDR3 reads TGTGCCTGGACGATTCAGATTAGCACAGATACGCAGTATTTT. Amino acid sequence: CAWTIQISTDTQYF.

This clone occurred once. Written as DNA, the CDR3 is TGTGCCAGCAGTCTCTACTCTGGGGCCAACGTCCTGACTTTC. This encodes CASSLYSGANVLTF. The chain is built from TRBV27 and TRBJ2-6; no reliable D call. Germline loops: CDR1 MNHEY, CDR2 SMNVEV (reference sequence). Trimming took off 5 bases at V and 0 bases at J, with 5 bases between the two ends. The CDR3 is 14 residues long.

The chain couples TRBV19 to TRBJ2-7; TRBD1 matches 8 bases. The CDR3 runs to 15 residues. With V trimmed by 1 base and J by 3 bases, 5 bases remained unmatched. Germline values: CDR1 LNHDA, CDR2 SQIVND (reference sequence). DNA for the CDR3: TGTGCCAGTAGTATAGGACAGGGGAACCTCTACGAGCAGTACTTC. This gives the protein CASSIGQGNLYEQYF.